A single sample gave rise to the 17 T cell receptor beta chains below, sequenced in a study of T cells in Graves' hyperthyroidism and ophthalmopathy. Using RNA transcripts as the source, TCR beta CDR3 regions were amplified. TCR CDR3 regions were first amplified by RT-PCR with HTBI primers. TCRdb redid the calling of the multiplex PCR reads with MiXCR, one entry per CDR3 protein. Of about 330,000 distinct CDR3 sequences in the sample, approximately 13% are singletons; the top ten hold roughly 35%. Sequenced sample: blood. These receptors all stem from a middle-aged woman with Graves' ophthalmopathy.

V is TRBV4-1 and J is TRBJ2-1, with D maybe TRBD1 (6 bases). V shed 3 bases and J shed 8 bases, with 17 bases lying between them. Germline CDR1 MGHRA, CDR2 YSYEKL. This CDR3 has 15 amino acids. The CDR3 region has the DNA TGCGCCAGCAGCCACCGAGACAGGAGGAACGATGAGCAGTTCTTC. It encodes CASSHRDRRNDEQFF.

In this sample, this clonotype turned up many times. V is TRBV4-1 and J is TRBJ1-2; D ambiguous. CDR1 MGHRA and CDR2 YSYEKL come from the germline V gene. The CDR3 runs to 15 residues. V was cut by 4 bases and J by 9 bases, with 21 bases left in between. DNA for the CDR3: TGCGCCAGCAGCCCCTTAGGACCGAGAGCGTCGCGCTACACCTTC. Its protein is CASSPLGPRASRYTF.

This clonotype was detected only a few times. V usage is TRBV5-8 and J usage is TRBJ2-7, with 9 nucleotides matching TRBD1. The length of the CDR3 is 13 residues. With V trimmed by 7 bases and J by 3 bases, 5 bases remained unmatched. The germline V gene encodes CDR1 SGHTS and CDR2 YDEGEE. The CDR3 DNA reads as TGTGCCAGCTCGACAGGGGGGAGCTACGAGCAGTACTTC. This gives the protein CASSTGGSYEQYF.

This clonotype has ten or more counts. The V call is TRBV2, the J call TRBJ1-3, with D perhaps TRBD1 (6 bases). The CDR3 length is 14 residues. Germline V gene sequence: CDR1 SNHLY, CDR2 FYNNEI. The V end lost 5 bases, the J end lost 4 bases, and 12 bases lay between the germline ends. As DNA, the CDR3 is TGTGCCAGCAGTTTGGGGGCGCCGGGAAACACCATATATTTT. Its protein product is CASSLGAPGNTIYF. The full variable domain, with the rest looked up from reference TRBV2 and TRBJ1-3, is EPEVTQTPSHQVTQMGQEVILRCVPISNHLYFYWYRQILGQKVEFLVSFYNNEISEKSEIFDDQFSVERPDGSNFTLKIRSTKLEDSAMYFCASSLGAPGNTIYFGEGSWLTVV.

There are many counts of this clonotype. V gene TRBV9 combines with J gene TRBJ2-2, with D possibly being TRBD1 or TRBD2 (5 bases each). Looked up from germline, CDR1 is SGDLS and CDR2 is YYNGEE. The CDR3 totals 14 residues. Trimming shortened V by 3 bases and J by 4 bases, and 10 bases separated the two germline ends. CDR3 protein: CASSARDGTGELFF. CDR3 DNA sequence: TGTGCCAGCAGCGCAAGGGACGGCACCGGGGAGCTGTTTTTT. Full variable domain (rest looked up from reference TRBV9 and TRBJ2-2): DSGVTQTPKHLITATGQRVTLRCSPRSGDLSVYWYQQSLDQGLQFLIQYYNGEERAKGNILERFSAQQFPDLHSELNLSSLELGDSALYFCASSARDGTGELFFGEGSRLTVL.

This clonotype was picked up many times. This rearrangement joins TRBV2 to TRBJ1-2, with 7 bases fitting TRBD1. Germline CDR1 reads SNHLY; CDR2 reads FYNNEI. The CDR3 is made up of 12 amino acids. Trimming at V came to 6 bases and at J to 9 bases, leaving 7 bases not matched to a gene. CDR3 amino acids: CASRQQGPRYTF. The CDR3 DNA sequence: TGTGCCAGCAGACAACAGGGGCCTCGCTACACCTTC.

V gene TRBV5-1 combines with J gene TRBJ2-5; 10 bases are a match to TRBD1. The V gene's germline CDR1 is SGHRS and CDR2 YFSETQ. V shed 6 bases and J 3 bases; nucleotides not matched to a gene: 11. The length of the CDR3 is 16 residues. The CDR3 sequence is CASTPGQGFVEETQYF. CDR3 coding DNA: TGCGCCAGCACCCCGGGACAGGGGTTCGTTGAAGAGACCCAGTACTTC.

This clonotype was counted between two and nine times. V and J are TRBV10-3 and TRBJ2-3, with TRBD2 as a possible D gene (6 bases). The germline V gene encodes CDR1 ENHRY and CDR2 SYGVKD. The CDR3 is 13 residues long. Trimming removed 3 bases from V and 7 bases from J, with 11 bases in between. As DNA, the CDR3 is TGTGCCATCAGTGAATGGGGGGATAATACGCAGTATTTT. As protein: CAISEWGDNTQYF.

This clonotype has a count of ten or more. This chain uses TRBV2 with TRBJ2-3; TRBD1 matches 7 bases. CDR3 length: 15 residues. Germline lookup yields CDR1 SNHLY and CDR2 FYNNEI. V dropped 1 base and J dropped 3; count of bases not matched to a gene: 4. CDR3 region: CASSEEDRKTDTQYF. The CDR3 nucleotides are TGTGCCAGCAGTGAAGAGGACAGGAAGACAGATACGCAGTATTTT.

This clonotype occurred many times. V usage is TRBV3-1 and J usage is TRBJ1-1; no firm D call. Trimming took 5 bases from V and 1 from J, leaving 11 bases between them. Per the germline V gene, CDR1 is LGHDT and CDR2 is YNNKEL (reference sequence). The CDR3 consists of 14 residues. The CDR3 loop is CASSTPGSNTEAFF. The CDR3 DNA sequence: TGTGCCAGCAGCACCCCGGGCTCGAACACTGAAGCTTTCTTT.

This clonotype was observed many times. DNA for the CDR3: TGTGCCAGCAGTTTAGCGAGGGGCAAGGACGAGCAGTACTTC. Protein sequence: CASSLARGKDEQYF. The chain couples TRBV12-3 or TRBV12-4 to TRBJ2-7; tentatively, D is TRBD1 or TRBD2 (5 bases each). CDR3 length: 14 residues. Trimming removed 0 bases at V and 5 bases at J, with 11 bases between.

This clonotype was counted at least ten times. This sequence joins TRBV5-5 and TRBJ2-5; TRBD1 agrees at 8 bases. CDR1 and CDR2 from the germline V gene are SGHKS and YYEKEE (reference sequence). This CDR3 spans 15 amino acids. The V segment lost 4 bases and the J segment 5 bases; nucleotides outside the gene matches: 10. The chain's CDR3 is CASSQGTGTFETQYF. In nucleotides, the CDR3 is TGTGCCAGCAGCCAGGGGACAGGAACGTTTGAGACCCAGTACTTC.

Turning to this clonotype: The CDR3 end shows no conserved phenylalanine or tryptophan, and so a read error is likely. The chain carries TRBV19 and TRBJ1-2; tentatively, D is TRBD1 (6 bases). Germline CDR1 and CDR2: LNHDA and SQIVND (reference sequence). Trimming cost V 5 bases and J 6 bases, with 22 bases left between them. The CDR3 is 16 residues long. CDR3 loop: CASSPFYPTGYDGYTL. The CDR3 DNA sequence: TGTGCCAGTAGTCCATTTTATCCGACAGGCTACGATGGCTACACCCTC.

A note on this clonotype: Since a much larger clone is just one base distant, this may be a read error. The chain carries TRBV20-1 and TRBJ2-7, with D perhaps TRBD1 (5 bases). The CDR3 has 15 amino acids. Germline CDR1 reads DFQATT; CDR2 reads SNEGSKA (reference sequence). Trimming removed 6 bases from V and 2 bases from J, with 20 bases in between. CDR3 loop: CSANPKGRSPYEQYF. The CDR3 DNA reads TGCAGTGCCAACCCAAAGGGGCGAAGCCCCTACGAGCAGTACTTC.

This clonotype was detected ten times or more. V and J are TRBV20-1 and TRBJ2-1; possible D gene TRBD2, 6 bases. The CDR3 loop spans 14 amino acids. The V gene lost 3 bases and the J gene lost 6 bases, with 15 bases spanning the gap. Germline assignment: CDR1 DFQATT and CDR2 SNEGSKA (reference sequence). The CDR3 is CSASVTGLGNEQFF. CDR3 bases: TGCAGTGCTAGCGTGACGGGACTGGGCAATGAGCAGTTCTTC.

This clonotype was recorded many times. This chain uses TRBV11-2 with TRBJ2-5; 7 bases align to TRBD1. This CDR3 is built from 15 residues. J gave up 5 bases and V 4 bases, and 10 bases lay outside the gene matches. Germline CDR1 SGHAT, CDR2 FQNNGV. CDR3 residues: CASSSRSTGLETQYF. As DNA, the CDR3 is TGTGCCAGCAGCTCCCGTTCGACAGGGTTGGAGACCCAGTACTTC.

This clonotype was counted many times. The CDR3 bases are TGTGCCAGCAGCGTTTACGGGACAGGGGGGAATCAGCCCCAGCATTTT. Encoded protein: CASSVYGTGGNQPQHF. This sequence joins TRBV5-5 and TRBJ1-5, with TRBD1 matching 11 bases. Trimming at V came to 4 bases and at J to 4 bases, leaving 7 bases not matched to a gene. Germline V gene data show CDR1 as SGHKS and CDR2 as YYEKEE (reference sequence). The length of the CDR3 is 16 residues.